This T cell receptor (beta chain) was identified during a study of cytomegalovirus exposure and HLA in healthy donors. Overall study results and limits: The tendency of first-cohort TCR clusters to co-occur in the 100 to 150 validation repertoires was identified by a subsequent analysis. It was reportedly the case that the classifier diagnosed cytomegalovirus status with high specificity and sensitivity. The listing of 150 to 200 TCR beta chains classed them as cytomegalovirus-associated.

V lost 0 bases to trimming and J lost 2 bases; unmatched junction nucleotides: 3. The CDR3 spans 16 residues. From germline, CDR1 is MNHNY and CDR2 SVGAGI (reference sequence). Only in-frame clones appear in the TCRdb table, and some are missing; sequencing was by immunoSEQ multiplex PCR. This table holds roughly 150,000 clones, 85% to 90% found once. As to this clone: The antigen remains undetermined.

Input material: PBMCs. The chain links TRBV6-6 to TRBJ2-1, with 8 bases that match TRBD2. This TCR derives from a woman younger than 30 in good health and CMV-seropositive. The CDR3 DNA sequence: TGTGCCAGCAGTTACTCGAAACTAGCGGCCTACAATGAGCAGTTCTTC. Translated, it gives CASSYSKLAAYNEQFF.